This T cell receptor (beta chain) was sequenced during a study of high-grade serous ovarian cancer treatment subgroups (dated by TCRdb to the early 2020s). A note on the overall study: Sequencing yielded a mean of approximately 15,000 reads and some 7,000 unique TCR beta rearrangements per sample. A cohort of roughly 30 patients was included: roughly 10 with no residual disease after primary surgery (R0), roughly 10 who were excellent NACT responders, and roughly 10 who were poor NACT responders. The study examined TCR beta repertoires in high-grade serous ovarian cancer patients who were grouped under a laparoscopic triage algorithm by complete gross resection or by neoadjuvant chemotherapy response. One primary tumor sample and two metastatic tumor samples were contributed by each patient, so that about a hundred samples were obtained in total.

The CDR3 runs 15 residues from the cysteine to the phenylalanine. This entry keeps only the CDR3 DNA: 45 bases, framed from base 1. CDR1 and CDR2, looked up from the germline V gene (reference sequence), are GTSNPN and SVGIG. The germline V and J ends show losses of 7 bases and 2 bases respectively, and no gene match explains 5 bases of the junction. General study outcomes and caveats: Repertoire similarity ranging from about 0.1 to 0.85 was observed between tumors from the same patient, whereas almost no similarity was observed between different patients. Because bulk tumor TCR sequencing provided no spatial information, insight into HGSC tumor complexity and diversity was limited. TCR clonal relatedness showed a positive correlation with neoantigen level and a trend toward positive correlation with copy number variation and mutation load from whole-genome sequencing. The TCR repertoire analyses centered on CDR3, leaving CDR1 and CDR2 unanalyzed.

This clone has only a few counts. Its antigen is not yet known. Base-call qualities are not available, and no considerably larger clone is one nucleotide away. High-throughput TCR profiling via ImmunoSEQ was performed on the roughly 100 tumor samples. For the original study's pipeline: To measure repertoire diversity, the metrics used were richness (unique productive sequences), clonality, evenness and relatedness, and the Bhattacharyya coefficient was used to assess similarity between samples. A sensitivity analysis excluded TCRs with fewer than two reads and gave consistent conclusions. Imported from immuneACCESS, the table was reduced by TCRdb to in-frame sequences with V and J called. These copies leave out some clones; in studies compared against another copy, an unresolved V gene accounts for under half, and the cause of the remainder is not known. From that table come the V and J calls and clone size; the DNA was used to work out D and trimming. For this sample there are some 840 clones; 60% to 85% appear just once. About 16% of the sample is held by the ten biggest clonotypes.

Tumor samples were collected prior to definitive surgery or chemotherapy. The MD Anderson Biospecimen Extraction Resource handled genomic DNA extraction, while the MD Anderson Cancer Genomics Laboratory carried out the TCR sequencing. The origin of this receptor is a human donor with high-grade serous ovarian cancer. The sample taken for sequencing was tumor tissue. The rearranged segments are TRBV30 and TRBJ2-3; TRBD2 agrees with 14 junctional bases. The CDR3 is CASGLAGGLTDTQYF. The DNA reads TGTGCCTCCGGACTAGCGGGAGGCCTCACAGATACGCAGTATTTT.